This note documents a single TCR beta chain sequence. Its antigen is undetermined. The CDR3 consists of 16 residues. The germline V gene encodes CDR1 LGHNA and CDR2 YSLEER. The J segment lost 4 bases and the V segment lost 1 base, leaving 7 bases of the junction unmatched. These data originate in a study of cytomegalovirus exposure and HLA in healthy donors. Findings of the study overall: An assumption of roughly uniform sequencing depth across donors underlay the presence/absence analyses. A later look showed TCR association rates differing by HLA locus, highest for DRB1 and lowest for HLA-C. For TCR beta chains, V- and J-gene trimming was later linked to a missense DCLRE1C variant.

Researchers ran the PCR with 60 Vbeta and 13 Jbeta primers. Generated by immunoSEQ multiplex PCR, the TCRdb table keeps only in-frame clones and is missing some. The data show about 130,000 clones, more than 15% seen once. This clonotype originated in a female donor in good health and CMV-seropositive. Sequenced sample: PBMCs. The chain carries TRBV4-3 and TRBJ1-1; 9 bases fit TRBD1. The CDR3 nucleotides read TGCGCCAGCAGCCAAGGCGCGGGACAGGGAAGCACTGAAGCTTTCTTT. Protein product: CASSQGAGQGSTEAFF.